The 18 T cell receptor beta chains below all came from one sample that was sequenced in a study of blood T cell repertoires in COVID-19. The table came from immunoSEQ multiplex PCR; TCRdb's copy has only in-frame clones and leaves some out. Here the sample spans tens of thousands of clones, approximately 85% being singletons. Sequencing input: peripheral blood. The receptors were gathered from a man aged 70-80 years with acute or convalescent COVID-19.

The chain has TRBV5-1 and TRBJ2-7, with 11 bases matching TRBD2. CDR1 is SGHRS and CDR2 is YFSETQ in the germline V gene. V was clipped by 0 bases and J by 5 bases; unmatched bases: 4. The CDR3 runs to 15 residues. CDR3 region: CASSLVLAGENEQYF. The CDR3 DNA sequence: TGCGCCAGCAGCTTGGTACTAGCGGGAGAAAACGAGCAGTACTTC.

This chain uses TRBV5-4 with TRBJ2-3, with 14 bases identical to TRBD2. From germline, CDR1 is SGHNT and CDR2 YYREEE (reference sequence). Trimming cost V 2 bases and J 13 bases; bases outside gene matches: 6. The CDR3 length is 14 residues. The CDR3 coding sequence is TGTGCCAGCAGCTTCGGACTAGCGGGGGGCCCAAAGTATTTT. It yields the protein CASSFGLAGGPKYF.

J is TRBJ2-1 and V is TRBV7-9, with 9 positions matching TRBD1. V shed 5 bases, J shed 6 bases, and the junction held 8 bases outside the gene matches. CDR3 length equals 15 residues. CDR1 is SEHNR and CDR2 is FQNEAQ in the germline V gene (reference sequence). The CDR3 DNA follows: TGTGCCAGCAGCCACCCTGGACAGGGGCCCAATGAGCAGTTCTTC. It is translated as CASSHPGQGPNEQFF. The whole variable domain, filled in from reference TRBV7-9 and TRBJ2-1, reads DTGVSQNPRHKITKRGQNVTFRCDPISEHNRLYWYRQTLGQGPEFLTYFQNEAQLEKSRLLSDRFSAERPKGSFSTLEIQRTEQGDSAMYLCASSHPGQGPNEQFFGPGTRLTVL.

V gene TRBV28 combines with J gene TRBJ2-7; 7 positions agree with TRBD1. The CDR3 contains 13 residues. The J segment lost 0 bases and the V segment lost 8 bases, leaving 4 bases of the junction unmatched. The germline CDR1 and CDR2 sequences are MDHEN and SYDVKM. The CDR3 DNA sequence: TGTGCCAGCGGGACAGCATCCTCCTACGAGCAGTACTTC. As protein: CASGTASSYEQYF. Together with reference TRBV28 and TRBJ2-7, the CDR3 gives the full variable domain: DVKVTQSSRYLVKRTGEKVFLECVQDMDHENMFWYRQDPGLGLRLIYFSYDVKMKEKGDIPEGYSVSREKKERFSLILESASTNQTSMYLCASGTASSYEQYFGPGTRLTVT.

This rearrangement joins TRBV3-1 (or the pseudogene TRBV3-2) to TRBJ1-3; no definite D call. The CDR3 totals 15 residues. V was cut by 2 bases and J by 4 bases, with 12 bases left in between. Germline lookup yields CDR1 LGHDT and CDR2 YNNKEL (reference sequence). The CDR3 nucleotides are TGTGCCAGCAGCCAACAGCGACCCGACGGAAACACCATATATTTT. This encodes CASSQQRPDGNTIYF.

The chain carries TRBV19 and TRBJ2-1; 7 bases fit TRBD2. In germline, CDR1 is LNHDA, CDR2 SQIVND (reference sequence). The V gene end was trimmed by 5 bases and the J gene end by 1 base; junction bases not matched to a gene: 8. This CDR3 has 16 amino acids. The CDR3 is CASSREASRSYNEQFF. The CDR3 DNA is TGTGCCAGTAGTCGGGAGGCCAGCAGATCCTACAATGAGCAGTTCTTC.

A remark on this clone: An end of the junction differs from the germline gene, which may be a read error. The CDR3 DNA follows: TGTGCCAGCAGCATCCCACAGGGAGCGTCGAACTTC. Protein: CASSIPQGASNF. The chain joins TRBV7-2 to TRBJ2-7; weak D call: TRBD1 (6 bases). The germline V gene encodes CDR1 SGHTA and CDR2 FQGNSA. The CDR3 consists of 12 residues.

This clone was counted a few times. The chain recombines TRBV5-6 with TRBJ2-1; D perhaps matches TRBD2 (5 bases). V lost 4 bases to trimming and J lost 5 bases, with 13 bases between them. The CDR3 loop spans 14 amino acids. CDR1 and CDR2 from the germline V gene are SGHDT and YYEEEE. The DNA for the CDR3 is TGTGCCAGCAGCCTGAGGGTGACCAACAATGAGCAGTTCTTC. Protein sequence: CASSLRVTNNEQFF.

This chain connects TRBV29-1 to TRBJ2-5; a weak D match, TRBD1 (6 bases). Germline V gene data show CDR1 as SQVTM and CDR2 as ANQGSEA. The CDR3 length is 13 residues. In nucleotides, the CDR3 is TGCACGTTCGTTATGGGGGCCCAAGAGACCCAGTACTTC. Protein product: CTFVMGAQETQYF.

The chain links TRBV18 to TRBJ2-6, with a possible D match to TRBD2 (6 bases). With 4 bases removed from V and 0 bases from J, the gap between germline ends came to 7 bases. CDR3 size: 15 residues. CDR1 is KGHSH and CDR2 is LQKENI in the germline V gene. The CDR3 loop reads CASSRGDSGANVLTF. CDR3 nucleotide sequence: TGTGCCAGCTCACGGGGGGACTCTGGGGCCAACGTCCTGACTTTC.

V gene TRBV6-5 combines with J gene TRBJ1-5, with D possibly being TRBD1 (5 bases). Trimming removed 8 bases from V and 1 base from J, with 12 bases in between. There are 14 residues in the CDR3. The germline CDR1 and CDR2 sequences are MNHEY and SVGAGI. The CDR3 is CASGGGRSNQPQHF. As DNA, the CDR3 is TGTGCCAGCGGGGGGGGGAGAAGCAATCAGCCCCAGCATTTT.

The chain has TRBV6-5 and TRBJ2-5; TRBD1 is a possible D gene (5 bases). V gave up 2 bases and J gave up 4 bases, with 14 bases separating them. Germline V CDR1 and CDR2: MNHEY, SVGAGI. The CDR3 is made up of 15 amino acids. CDR3 residues: CASSYPLRGVETQYF. As DNA, the CDR3 is TGTGCCAGCAGTTACCCCTTAAGGGGCGTAGAGACCCAGTACTTC.

This clone occurred once. V usage is TRBV5-1 and J usage is TRBJ2-5, with TRBD1 matching 8 bases. Germline V gives CDR1 SGHRS, CDR2 YFSETQ. Trimming cost V 5 bases and J 3 bases; bases outside gene matches: 6. The CDR3 has 14 amino acids. In DNA form, the CDR3 reads TGCGCCAGCAGGCCGGGGACAGGCAAAGAGACCCAGTACTTC. Its translation is CASRPGTGKETQYF.

The J gene is TRBJ2-7, the V gene TRBV7-8; 7 nucleotides line up with TRBD1. Germline values: CDR1 SGHVS, CDR2 FQNEAQ. The length of the CDR3 is 13 residues. V shed 4 bases and J 3 bases; nucleotides not matched to a gene: 3. CDR3 coding DNA: TGTGCCAGCAGCTACCGGGACAGCTACGAGCAGTACTTC. Translating it yields CASSYRDSYEQYF. Using reference TRBV7-8 and TRBJ2-7 for the parts outside the CDR3, the full variable domain is GAGVSQSPRYKVAKRGQDVALRCDPISGHVSLFWYQQALGQGPEFLTYFQNEAQLDKSGLPSDRFFAERPEGSVSTLKIQRTQQEDSAVYLCASSYRDSYEQYFGPGTRLTVT.

The chain has TRBV28 and TRBJ2-3; possibly TRBD1 for D (5 bases). The CDR3 contains 15 residues. The V gene lost 7 bases and the J gene lost 4 bases, with 18 bases spanning the gap. Germline CDR1 reads MDHEN; CDR2 reads SYDVKM. The CDR3 bases are TGTGCCAGCACCCGACCAGGGAATTGGGCAGATACGCAGTATTTT. Protein product: CASTRPGNWADTQYF.

V is TRBV3-1 (or the pseudogene TRBV3-2) and J is TRBJ1-2; tentatively, D is TRBD1 (6 bases). CDR1 is LGHDT and CDR2 is YNNKEL in the germline V gene (reference sequence). The CDR3 extends over 14 amino acids. Deletions cut 2 bases from V and 6 bases from J, with 13 bases between. CDR3 DNA sequence: TGTGCCAGCAGCCAATGGACAGCCGCGGATGGCTACACCTTC. Its protein is CASSQWTAADGYTF.

CDR3 in DNA: TGTGCCTCCAAACAGGGGGCAGGGTACGAGCAGTACTTC. Translating gives CASKQGAGYEQYF. This chain uses TRBV6-5 with TRBJ2-7; 9 bases are a match to TRBD1. Looked up from germline, CDR1 is MNHEY and CDR2 is SVGAGI. V was clipped by 11 bases and J by 4 bases; unmatched bases: 9. This CDR3 is built from 13 residues.

The chain uses TRBV6-4 and TRBJ1-1; 7 bases fit TRBD1. Trimming cost V 7 bases and J 4 bases; bases outside gene matches: 6. The V gene's germline CDR1 is MRHNA and CDR2 SNTAGT. The CDR3 is 13 residues long. The CDR3 DNA follows: TGTGCCAGCAAGGCGTCAGGGGGCACTGAAGCTTTCTTT. It is translated as CASKASGGTEAFF.